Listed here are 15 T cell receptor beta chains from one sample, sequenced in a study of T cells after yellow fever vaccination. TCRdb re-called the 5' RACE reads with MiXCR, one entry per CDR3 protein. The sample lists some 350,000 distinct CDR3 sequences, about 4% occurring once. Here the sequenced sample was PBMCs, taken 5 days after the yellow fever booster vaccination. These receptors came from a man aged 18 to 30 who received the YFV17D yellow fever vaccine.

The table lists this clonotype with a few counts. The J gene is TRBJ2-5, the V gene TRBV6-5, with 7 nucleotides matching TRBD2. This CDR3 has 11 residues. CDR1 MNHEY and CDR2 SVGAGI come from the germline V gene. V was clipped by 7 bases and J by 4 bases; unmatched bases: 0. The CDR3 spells CASTGGETQYF. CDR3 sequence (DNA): TGTGCCAGCACGGGGGGAGAGACCCAGTACTTC.

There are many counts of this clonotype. CDR3: CASQLAGNTGELFF. The CDR3 DNA reads TGCGCCAGCCAGCTAGCGGGTAACACCGGGGAGCTGTTTTTT. The chain uses TRBV10-2 and TRBJ2-2, with 8 bases matching TRBD2. There are 14 residues in the CDR3. Trimming removed 8 bases from V and 2 bases from J; junction bases left unmatched: 4. Germline V gene data show CDR1 as WSHSY and CDR2 as SAAADI.

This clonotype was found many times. CDR3 loop: CASSSGTSGDEQFF. CDR3 sequence (DNA): TGTGCCAGCAGCTCCGGGACTAGCGGTGATGAGCAGTTCTTC. This chain uses TRBV7-9 with TRBJ2-1, with 11 bases identical to TRBD2. CDR1 SEHNR and CDR2 FQNEAQ come from the germline V gene (reference sequence). The CDR3 is 14 amino acids. After removal of 4 bases from V and 8 bases from J, the junction contained 4 bases not matched to a gene.

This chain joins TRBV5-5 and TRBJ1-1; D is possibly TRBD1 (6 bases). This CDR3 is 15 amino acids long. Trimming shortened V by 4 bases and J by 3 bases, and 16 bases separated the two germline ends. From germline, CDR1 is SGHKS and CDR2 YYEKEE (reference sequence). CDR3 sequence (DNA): TGTGCCAGCAGCCCAGGACAGCGAAGGGACACTGAAGCTTTCTTT. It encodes CASSPGQRRDTEAFF.

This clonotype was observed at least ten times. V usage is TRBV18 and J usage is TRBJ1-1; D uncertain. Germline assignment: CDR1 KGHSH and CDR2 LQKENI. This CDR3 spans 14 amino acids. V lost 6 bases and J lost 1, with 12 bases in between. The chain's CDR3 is CASSDLAGNTEAFF. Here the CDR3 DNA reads TGTGCCAGCTCCGACCTGGCGGGGAACACTGAAGCTTTCTTT.

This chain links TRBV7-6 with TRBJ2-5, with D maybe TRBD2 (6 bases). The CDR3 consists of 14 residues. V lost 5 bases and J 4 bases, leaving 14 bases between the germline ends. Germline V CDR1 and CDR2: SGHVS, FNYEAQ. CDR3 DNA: TGTGCCAGCAGCCCTACCGGGGGACGAGAGACCCAGTACTTC. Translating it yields CASSPTGGRETQYF. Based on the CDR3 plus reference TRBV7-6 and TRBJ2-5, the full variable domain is GAGVSQSPRYKVTKRGQDVALRCDPISGHVSLYWYRQALGQGPEFLTYFNYEAQQDKSGLPNDRFSAERPEGSISTLTIQRTEQRDSAMYRCASSPTGGRETQYFGPGTRLLVL.

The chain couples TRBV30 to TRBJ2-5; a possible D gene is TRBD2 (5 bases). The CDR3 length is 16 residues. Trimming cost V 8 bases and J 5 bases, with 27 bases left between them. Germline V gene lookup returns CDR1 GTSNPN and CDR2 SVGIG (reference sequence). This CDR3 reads CARSGKGLGTSETQYF. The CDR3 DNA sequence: TGTGCCCGTTCCGGGAAGGGTCTTGGTACGTCGGAGACCCAGTACTTC.

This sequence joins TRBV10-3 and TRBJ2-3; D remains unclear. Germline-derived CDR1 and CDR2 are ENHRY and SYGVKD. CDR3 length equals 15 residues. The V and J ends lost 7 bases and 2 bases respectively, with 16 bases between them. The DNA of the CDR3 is TGTGCCATCAAAGAAAATGGTCAGCCCACAGATACGCAGTATTTT. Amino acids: CAIKENGQPTDTQYF.

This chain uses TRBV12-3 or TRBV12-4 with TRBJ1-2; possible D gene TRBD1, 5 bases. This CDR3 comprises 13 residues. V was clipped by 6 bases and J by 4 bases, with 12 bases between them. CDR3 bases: TGTGCCAGCAGCCATACAGGTCTCTATGGCTACACCTTC. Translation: CASSHTGLYGYTF.

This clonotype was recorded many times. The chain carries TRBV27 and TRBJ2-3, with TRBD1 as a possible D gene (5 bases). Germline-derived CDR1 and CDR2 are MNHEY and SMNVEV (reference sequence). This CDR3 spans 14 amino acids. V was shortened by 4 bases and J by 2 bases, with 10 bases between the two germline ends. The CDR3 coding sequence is TGTGCCAGCAGTTCCCGACAGCTCACAGATACGCAGTATTTT. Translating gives CASSSRQLTDTQYF.

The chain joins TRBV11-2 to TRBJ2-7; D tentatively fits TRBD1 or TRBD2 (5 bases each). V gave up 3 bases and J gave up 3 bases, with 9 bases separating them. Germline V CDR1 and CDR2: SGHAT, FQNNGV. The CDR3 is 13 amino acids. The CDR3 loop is CASSLGRFYEQYF. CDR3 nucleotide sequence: TGTGCCAGCAGCTTGGGACGGTTCTACGAGCAGTACTTC.

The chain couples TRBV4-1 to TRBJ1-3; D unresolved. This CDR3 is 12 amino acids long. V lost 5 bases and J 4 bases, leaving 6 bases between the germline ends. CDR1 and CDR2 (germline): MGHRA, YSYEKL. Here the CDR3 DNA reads TGCGCCAGCAGCGGTGGAGGAAACACCATATATTTT. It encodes CASSGGGNTIYF.

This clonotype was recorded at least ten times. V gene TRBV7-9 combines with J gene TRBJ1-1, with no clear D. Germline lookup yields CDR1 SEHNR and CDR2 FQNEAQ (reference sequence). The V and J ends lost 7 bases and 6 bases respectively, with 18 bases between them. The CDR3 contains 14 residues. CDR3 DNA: TGTGCCAGCAACGAGATCGAGGGAGGTGCTGAAGCTTTCTTT. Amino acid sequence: CASNEIEGGAEAFF.

CDR3 sequence: CASSSEGLAGNTIYF. The CDR3 DNA reads as TGTGCCAGCAGCTCCGAAGGGCTTGCTGGAAACACCATATATTTT. The chain employs TRBV7-2 and TRBJ1-3; D not resolved. From germline, CDR1 is SGHTA and CDR2 FQGNSA. There are 15 residues in the CDR3. V was clipped by 4 bases and J by 2 bases, with 12 bases between them.

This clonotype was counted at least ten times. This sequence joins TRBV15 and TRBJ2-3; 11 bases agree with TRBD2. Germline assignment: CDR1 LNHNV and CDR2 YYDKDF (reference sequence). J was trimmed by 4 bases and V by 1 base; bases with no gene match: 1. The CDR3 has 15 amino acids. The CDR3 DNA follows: TGTGCCACCAGCAGAGCTAGCGGGGGGCCAGATACGCAGTATTTT. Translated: CATSRASGGPDTQYF.